These 30 T cell receptor beta chains were all obtained from the same sample, sequenced in a study of PD-1 blockade in classical Hodgkin lymphoma (dated by TCRdb to the early 2020s). In the paper's terms, the time point label means: cycle 2 day 1 (C2D1) of nivolumab. Relapse after autologous stem cell transplantation had occurred in all trial patients, and cohorts A, B and C were distinguished by prior brentuximab vedotin exposure. Library construction relied on the immunoSEQ multiplex PCR assay. Here the immuneACCESS table is served through TCRdb, limited to in-frame sequences with V and J called. Missing clones are a known gap in these copies; in checked studies unresolved V genes cover under half, and the rest lacks a known reason. This sample comprises more than 85,000 clones, around 90% of them detected only once. Roughly 2.6% of the sample belongs to the ten largest clones. The material sequenced was peripheral blood mononuclear cells (PBMCs), taken before the second cycle of nivolumab. Receptors were obtained from a human donor with classical Hodgkin lymphoma.

This rearrangement joins TRBV30 to TRBJ2-7; D is ambiguous. The CDR3 totals 11 residues. Per the germline V gene, CDR1 is GTSNPN and CDR2 is SVGIG (reference sequence). The V end was cut by 4 bases, the J end by 4 bases, with 8 bases between. The DNA of the CDR3 is TGTGCCTGGATGGACCGATACGAGCAGTACTTC. Protein product: CAWMDRYEQYF.

This chain uses TRBV4-1 with TRBJ2-7; D may be TRBD2 (5 bases). In germline, CDR1 is MGHRA, CDR2 YSYEKL. V lost 2 bases and J 4 bases, leaving 12 bases between the germline ends. The length of the CDR3 is 14 residues. CDR3 DNA: TGCGCCAGCAGCCAAATCGGACGGACTTACGAGCAGTACTTC. This encodes CASSQIGRTYEQYF.

The genes are TRBV19 and TRBJ2-3; 14 positions match TRBD2. The CDR3 has 18 residues. Trimming removed 1 base from V and 5 bases from J; junction bases left unmatched: 8. Looked up from germline, CDR1 is LNHDA and CDR2 is SQIVND (reference sequence). The CDR3 nucleotides read TGTGCCAGTAGTATAGGGCCGGGACTAGCGGGGGTGAGAGATACGCAGTATTTT. This encodes CASSIGPGLAGVRDTQYF.

The chain couples TRBV28 to TRBJ2-5; maybe TRBD2 (6 bases). CDR1 MDHEN and CDR2 SYDVKM come from the germline V gene. The ends were cut back, 11 bases at V and 3 bases at J, with 10 bases in the middle. This CDR3 is 11 amino acids long. The CDR3 reads CAVGGEETQYF. For the CDR3, the DNA is TGTGCCGTCGGGGGAGAAGAGACCCAGTACTTC.

CDR3 nucleotide sequence: TGTGCCAGTAGTACCCCCAGCACAGATACGCAGTATTTT. Residues: CASSTPSTDTQYF. The V gene is TRBV19, the J gene TRBJ2-3; no reliable D call. The CDR3 runs 13 residues. Germline lookup yields CDR1 LNHDA and CDR2 SQIVND (reference sequence). V lost 4 bases and J lost 0, with 5 bases in between.

This clone was detected once. The rearrangement joins TRBV9 to TRBJ1-5; D ambiguous. V was clipped by 3 bases and J by 5 bases, with 15 bases between them. The germline V gene encodes CDR1 SGDLS and CDR2 YYNGEE. The CDR3 loop spans 15 amino acids. The CDR3 DNA is TGTGCCAGCAGCGCTCGACCCGGCGGGGATCAGCCCCAGCATTTT. Amino acid sequence: CASSARPGGDQPQHF. The full variable domain, in which reference TRBV9 and TRBJ1-5 provide the parts outside the CDR3, is DSGVTQTPKHLITATGQRVTLRCSPRSGDLSVYWYQQSLDQGLQFLIQYYNGEERAKGNILERFSAQQFPDLHSELNLSSLELGDSALYFCASSARPGGDQPQHFGDGTRLSIL.

This chain uses TRBV10-3 with TRBJ2-3; D unclear. The ends were cut back, 7 bases at V and 2 bases at J, with 10 bases in the middle. This CDR3 is built from 13 residues. The germline gives CDR1 ENHRY, CDR2 SYGVKD. In DNA form, the CDR3 reads TGTGCCATCACACCGGACCCCACAGATACGCAGTATTTT. Residues: CAITPDPTDTQYF.

This clone was recorded only once. This chain uses TRBV7-6 with TRBJ2-3; D could derive from TRBD1 or TRBD2 (5 bases each). Germline assignment: CDR1 SGHVS and CDR2 FNYEAQ. The CDR3 is made up of 18 amino acids. V was cut by 5 bases and J by 4 bases, with 25 bases left in between. The CDR3, as DNA: TGTGCCAGCAGCCTCGAATGGTCTGCCGGGGCAAGGCCAGATACGCAGTATTTT. Translated: CASSLEWSAGARPDTQYF.

This chain uses TRBV7-2 with TRBJ1-4, with no clear D. The CDR3 length is 16 residues. CDR1 SGHTA and CDR2 FQGNSA come from the germline V gene. Trimming left V 4 bases short and J 12 bases short, with 24 bases between. The DNA for the CDR3 is TGTGCCAGCAGCTCCCGCTTAGGTGGGCCCTCCGAGGAACTGTTTTTT. Translation gives CASSSRLGGPSEELFF.

The rearrangement links TRBV30 to TRBJ2-6; TRBD2 agrees at 13 bases. Germline trimming cut 3 bases from V and 4 bases from J; bases unmatched to any gene: 6. The CDR3 has 17 residues. From germline, CDR1 is GTSNPN and CDR2 SVGIG (reference sequence). CDR3 coding DNA: TGTGCCTGGAGCGGACTAGCGGGAGTGAAAGGGGCCAACGTCCTGACTTTC. Translating it yields CAWSGLAGVKGANVLTF.

The chain recombines TRBV19 with TRBJ1-1, with D possibly TRBD1 on 6 matching bases. V lost 3 bases, J lost 2 bases, and 16 bases lay in between. There are 16 residues in the CDR3. Germline lookup yields CDR1 LNHDA and CDR2 SQIVND (reference sequence). The CDR3 spells CASSIPEGHLNTEAFF. The CDR3 DNA sequence: TGTGCCAGTAGTATCCCGGAGGGACACCTCAACACTGAAGCTTTCTTT. Full variable domain (rest looked up from reference TRBV19 and TRBJ1-1): DGGITQSPKYLFRKEGQNVTLSCEQNLNHDAMYWYRQDPGQGLRLIYYSQIVNDFQKGDIAEGYSVSREKKESFPLTVTSAQKNPTAFYLCASSIPEGHLNTEAFFGQGTRLTVV.

The V call is TRBV28, the J call TRBJ2-6; D is unclear. The CDR3 sequence is 14 residues long. Germline values: CDR1 MDHEN, CDR2 SYDVKM. Trimming cost V 3 bases and J 0 bases, with 3 bases left between them. This CDR3 is CASSFYSGANVLTF. In nucleotides, the CDR3 is TGTGCCAGCAGTTTCTACTCTGGGGCCAACGTCCTGACTTTC.

This rearrangement joins TRBV30 to TRBJ2-1, with 12 bases identical to TRBD2. Trimming removed 5 bases from V and 10 bases from J; junction bases left unmatched: 9. The CDR3 length is 14 residues. Germline CDR1 GTSNPN, CDR2 SVGIG (reference sequence). The CDR3 DNA reads as TGTGCCTGGGTACGGACTAGCGGGGCCAAAGAGCAGTTCTTC. Its protein is CAWVRTSGAKEQFF.

In nucleotides, the CDR3 is TGTGCCAGCAGCTTTATTGGAGAGACCCAGTACTTC. Its translation is CASSFIGETQYF. The chain has TRBV5-4 and TRBJ2-5; D ambiguous. CDR3 length equals 12 residues. CDR1 is SGHNT, CDR2 YYREEE, per germline (reference sequence). V lost 2 bases to trimming and J lost 4 bases, with 6 bases between them.

The chain links TRBV5-1 to TRBJ2-2; TRBD2 matches at 9 bases. Per the germline V gene, CDR1 is SGHRS and CDR2 is YFSETQ. The CDR3 has 15 amino acids. V shed 1 base, J shed 7 bases, and the junction held 5 bases outside the gene matches. CDR3 in DNA: TGCGCCAGCAGCTTGATGATAGCGGGAGTCGGGGAGCTGTTTTTT. It yields the protein CASSLMIAGVGELFF.

The gene calls are TRBV27 and TRBJ2-7; D remains unclear. CDR1 MNHEY and CDR2 SMNVEV come from the germline V gene (reference sequence). The CDR3 sequence is 14 residues long. Trimming shortened V by 3 bases and J by 3 bases, and 12 bases separated the two germline ends. This CDR3 is CASSFGSGDYEQYF. The CDR3 DNA reads TGTGCCAGCAGTTTTGGTTCGGGCGACTACGAGCAGTACTTC.

The rearrangement links TRBV30 to TRBJ1-2; the D gene is possibly TRBD1 (6 bases). Germline V gene data show CDR1 as GTSNPN and CDR2 as SVGIG (reference sequence). V dropped 4 bases and J dropped 1 base, with 7 bases sitting between them. This CDR3 has 12 residues. This CDR3 is CAWTQGNYGYTF. The CDR3 DNA is TGTGCCTGGACACAGGGTAACTATGGCTACACCTTC.

The V call is TRBV5-5, the J call TRBJ1-2, with D perhaps matching TRBD1 (5 bases). Trimming removed 0 bases from V and 5 bases from J, with 14 bases in between. The length of the CDR3 is 15 residues. CDR1 is SGHKS, CDR2 YYEKEE, per germline (reference sequence). CDR3 nucleotide sequence: TGTGCCAGCAGCTTGGCCAGTGGGGCCGGTTATGGCTACACCTTC. Translation: CASSLASGAGYGYTF.

In DNA, the CDR3 is TGTGCCAGCAGCCTTATAACCGGGACAGGGAACCAGCCCCAGCATTTT. It encodes CASSLITGTGNQPQHF. This chain connects TRBV7-2 to TRBJ1-5, with 9 bases aligning to TRBD1. V lost 5 bases, J lost 7 bases, and 12 bases stayed unmatched. Germline CDR1 reads SGHTA; CDR2 reads FQGNSA. This CDR3 comprises 16 residues.

This clone has a single count. The chain combines TRBV5-4 with TRBJ1-5; D is unresolved. The V gene's germline CDR1 is SGHNT and CDR2 YYREEE (reference sequence). Trimming removed 1 base at V and 2 bases at J, with 10 bases between. This CDR3 is built from 15 residues. The DNA for the CDR3 is TGTGCCAGCAGCTTGTGGGGTGGGGGCAATCAGCCCCAGCATTTT. Its protein is CASSLWGGGNQPQHF.

This chain uses TRBV5-1 with TRBJ2-1; the match to TRBD2 covers 7 bases. V trimming: 2 bases; J trimming: 4 bases; junction bases outside the gene matches: 6. The germline V gene encodes CDR1 SGHRS and CDR2 YFSETQ. This CDR3 comprises 15 residues. Here the CDR3 DNA reads TGCGCCAGCAGCTTTATACCGGGGGGTTACAATGAGCAGTTCTTC. Its protein product is CASSFIPGGYNEQFF.

V is TRBV11-1 and J is TRBJ2-2; possibly TRBD1 for D (6 bases). V was trimmed by 2 bases and J by 6 bases, leaving 19 bases between them. This CDR3 contains 17 residues. Germline loops: CDR1 SGHAT, CDR2 FQDESV (reference sequence). The CDR3 protein is CASSLKMGQGSAGELFF. In DNA, the CDR3 is TGTGCCAGCAGCTTAAAGATGGGGCAGGGGTCAGCCGGGGAGCTGTTTTTT.

As to this clone: Other DNA sequences from this sample encode an identical CDR3 as well. This chain joins TRBV30 and TRBJ2-4, with 12 bases identical to TRBD2. CDR3 length equals 16 residues. Germline V CDR1 and CDR2: GTSNPN, SVGIG (reference sequence). V lost 1 base to trimming and J lost 1 base; unmatched junction nucleotides: 2. This CDR3 reads CAWSGLAGVAKNIQYF. CDR3 nucleotides: TGTGCCTGGAGTGGACTAGCGGGAGTGGCCAAAAACATTCAGTACTTC.

The V and J genes are TRBV10-3 and TRBJ2-5, with D perhaps TRBD1 (5 bases). Germline CDR1 ENHRY, CDR2 SYGVKD. The CDR3 extends over 11 amino acids. V shed 6 bases and J shed 3 bases, with 5 bases lying between them. The DNA of the CDR3 is TGTGCCATCAGGACAGAAGAGACCCAGTACTTC. Its protein product is CAIRTEETQYF.

This clone came up a few times. This chain links TRBV7-7 with TRBJ1-1; a weak D match, TRBD1 (5 bases). V was cut by 1 base and J by 7 bases, with 10 bases left in between. This CDR3 comprises 13 residues. Germline loops: CDR1 SSHAT, CDR2 FNYEAQ (reference sequence). Here the CDR3 DNA reads TGTGCCAGCAGCTTAGAGAGGGGTGGTGAAGCTTTCTTT. This sequence encodes CASSLERGGEAFF.

The chain carries TRBV7-2 and TRBJ1-1; the D gene is possibly TRBD1 (5 bases). The ends were cut back, 5 bases at V and 4 bases at J, with 11 bases in the middle. Germline V CDR1 and CDR2: SGHTA, FQGNSA. The CDR3 is made up of 13 amino acids. The CDR3 DNA reads TGTGCCAGCAGCCGGAGGCAGGGCACTGAAGCTTTCTTT. As protein: CASSRRQGTEAFF.

This chain uses TRBV2 with TRBJ1-2, with no clear D. This CDR3 is built from 13 residues. The germline gives CDR1 SNHLY, CDR2 FYNNEI. Deletions cut 5 bases from V and 3 bases from J, with 10 bases between. The CDR3 DNA follows: TGTGCCAGCAGTTACAGAGGTGACTATGGCTACACCTTC. Translating gives CASSYRGDYGYTF. Looking up the rest from reference TRBV2 and TRBJ1-2 gives the full variable domain: EPEVTQTPSHQVTQMGQEVILRCVPISNHLYFYWYRQILGQKVEFLVSFYNNEISEKSEIFDDQFSVERPDGSNFTLKIRSTKLEDSAMYFCASSYRGDYGYTFGSGTRLTVV.

This sequence joins TRBV6-5 and TRBJ2-7, with 8 bases fitting TRBD2. With V trimmed by 0 bases and J by 9 bases, 10 bases remained unmatched. Germline loops: CDR1 MNHEY, CDR2 SVGAGI. This CDR3 region has 15 residues. CDR3 coding DNA: TGTGCCAGCAGTTACTCGGGTCCTAGCGGGCGGGGGCAGTACTTC. Protein sequence: CASSYSGPSGRGQYF.

This rearrangement joins TRBV13 to TRBJ2-1; maybe TRBD2 (7 bases). V lost 2 bases and J 9 bases, leaving 11 bases between the germline ends. Germline CDR1 reads PRHDT; CDR2 reads FYEKMQ (reference sequence). CDR3 length: 13 residues. Written as DNA, the CDR3 is TGTGCCAGCAGCTTAATGGGAGGGGGTGAGCAGTTCTTC. As protein: CASSLMGGGEQFF. Filled out from reference TRBV13 and TRBJ2-1, the complete variable domain reads AAGVIQSPRHLIKEKRETATLKCYPIPRHDTVYWYQQGPGQDPQFLISFYEKMQSDKGSIPDRFSAQQFSDYHSELNMSSLELGDSALYFCASSLMGGGEQFFGPGTRLTVL.

The chain uses TRBV7-8 and TRBJ1-1; 9 bases line up with TRBD1. V lost 2 bases to trimming and J lost 6 bases; unmatched junction nucleotides: 4. The CDR3 is 14 residues long. The V gene's germline CDR1 is SGHVS and CDR2 FQNEAQ. DNA of the CDR3: TGTGCCAGCAGCTTAATGCGACAGGGGGCTGAAGCTTTCTTT. Translation: CASSLMRQGAEAFF.